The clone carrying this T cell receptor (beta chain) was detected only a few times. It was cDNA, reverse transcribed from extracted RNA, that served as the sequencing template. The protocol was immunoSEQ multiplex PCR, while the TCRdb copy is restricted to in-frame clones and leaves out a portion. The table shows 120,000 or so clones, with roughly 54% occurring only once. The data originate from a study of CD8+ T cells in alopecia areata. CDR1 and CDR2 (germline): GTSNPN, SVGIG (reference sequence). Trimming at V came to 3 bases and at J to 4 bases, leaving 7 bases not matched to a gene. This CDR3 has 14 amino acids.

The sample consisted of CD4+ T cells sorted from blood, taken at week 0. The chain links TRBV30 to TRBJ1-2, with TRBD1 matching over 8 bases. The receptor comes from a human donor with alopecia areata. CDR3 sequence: CAWSDETGAYGYTF. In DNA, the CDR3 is TGTGCCTGGAGCGATGAGACAGGGGCCTATGGCTACACCTTC.